This T cell receptor beta chain was captured by sequencing in a study of beta chain features in type 1 diabetes. Study observations and caveats: Sequencing of cDNA might inflate the share of cells that strongly express TCR. Whether HLA type influences TCRB rearrangement remained unresolved here. Type 1 diabetes patients showed a moderate but significant shortening of TCRB CDR3s in all four CD4+ subsets. Within patients, naive, central memory and Treg TCRB repertoires seemed more similar than within healthy donors.

Germline loops: CDR1 SGDLS, CDR2 YYNGEE. The J segment lost 5 bases and the V segment lost 0 bases, leaving 9 bases of the junction unmatched. The length of the CDR3 is 16 residues. Only a few counts were recorded for this clone. Antigen specificity is unknown. Expressed TCRB transcripts were sequenced after all isolated RNA was converted to cDNA. TCRdb's copy holds only in-frame clones and misses some; the assay was immunoSEQ multiplex PCR. This table has about 360,000 clones, over 10% appearing once. V gene TRBV9 combines with J gene TRBJ2-5; 8 bases are a match to TRBD1. The origin of this receptor is a woman between 18 and 29 years old with type 1 diabetes. Input material: naive CD4+ T cells from blood. The CDR3 DNA follows: TGTGCCAGCAGCGTAGCAGGGGGCGCGGCGGGCGAGACCCAGTACTTC. Translated: CASSVAGGAAGETQYF.